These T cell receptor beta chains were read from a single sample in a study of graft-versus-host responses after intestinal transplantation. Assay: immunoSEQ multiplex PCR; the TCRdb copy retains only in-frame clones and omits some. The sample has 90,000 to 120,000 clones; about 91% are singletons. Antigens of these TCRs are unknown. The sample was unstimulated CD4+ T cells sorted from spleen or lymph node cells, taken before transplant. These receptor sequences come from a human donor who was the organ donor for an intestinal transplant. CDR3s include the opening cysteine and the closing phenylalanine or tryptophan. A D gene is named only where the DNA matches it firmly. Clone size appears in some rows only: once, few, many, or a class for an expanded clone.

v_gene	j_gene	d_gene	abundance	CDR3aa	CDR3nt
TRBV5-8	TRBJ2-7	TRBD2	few	CASSLLAGPSYEQYF	TGTGCCAGCAGCTTGCTAGCGGGCCCCTCCTACGAGCAGTACTTC
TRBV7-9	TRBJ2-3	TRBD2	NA	CASSPGLAGARTDTQYF	TGTGCCAGCAGCCCTGGACTAGCGGGAGCCCGCACAGATACGCAGTATTTT
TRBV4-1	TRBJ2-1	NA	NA	CASSQGQGVSGSKYNEQFF	TGCGCCAGCAGCCAAGGACAGGGGGTGAGCGGGAGCAAATACAATGAGCAGTTCTTC
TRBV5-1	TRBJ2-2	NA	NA	CASSLTLRDTDTGELFF	TGCGCCAGCAGCTTGACCTTGCGGGACACGGACACCGGGGAGCTGTTTTTT
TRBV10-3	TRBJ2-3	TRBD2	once	CAISESLAGGQDTQYF	TGTGCCATCAGTGAGTCGTTAGCGGGGGGGCAAGATACGCAGTATTTT
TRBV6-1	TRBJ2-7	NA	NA	CASSYIQGGRKYF	TGTGCCAGCAGTTATATCCAAGGGGGGAGGAAGTACTTC
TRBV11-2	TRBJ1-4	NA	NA	CASSLSNGGRREKLFF	TGTGCCAGCAGCTTAAGTAATGGAGGGCGACGGGAAAAACTGTTTTTT
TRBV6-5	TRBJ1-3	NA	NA	CASQTDYSGNTIYF	TGTGCCAGTCAGACGGACTACTCTGGAAACACCATATATTTT
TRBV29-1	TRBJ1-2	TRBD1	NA	CSVMVPGQANYGYTF	TGCAGCGTTATGGTCCCTGGACAGGCGAACTATGGCTACACCTTC
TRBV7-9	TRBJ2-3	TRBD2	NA	CASSSGLAGVDTQYF	TGTGCCAGCAGCTCCGGACTAGCGGGAGTGGATACGCAGTATTTT
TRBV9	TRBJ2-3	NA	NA	CASSVKAGTRYSDTQYF	TGTGCCAGCAGCGTCAAAGCCGGGACACGGTACTCAGATACGCAGTATTTT
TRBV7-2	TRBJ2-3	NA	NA	CASSGRDPPDTQYF	TGTGCCAGCAGCGGAAGGGACCCCCCGGATACGCAGTATTTT
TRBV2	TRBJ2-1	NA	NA	CASIPQNRANLFF	TGTGCCAGCATCCCACAAAACAGGGCCAACCTATTCTTC
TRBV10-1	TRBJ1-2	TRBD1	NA	CASSKGQGDGYTF	TGCGCCAGCAGCAAGGGACAGGGGGATGGCTACACCTTC
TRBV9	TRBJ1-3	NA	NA	CASSVEGSGNTIYF	TGTGCCAGCAGCGTAGAGGGGTCTGGAAACACCATATATTTT
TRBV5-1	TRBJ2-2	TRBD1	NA	CASSGGQLTGTGTGELFF	TGCGCCAGCAGCGGGGGCCAATTGACAGGGACGGGCACCGGGGAGCTGTTTTTT
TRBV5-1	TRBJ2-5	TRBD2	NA	CASSLAPPGAGGPFQTQYF	TGCGCCAGCAGCTTGGCCCCACCTGGAGCGGGAGGGCCTTTCCAGACCCAGTACTTC
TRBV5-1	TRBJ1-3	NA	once	CASSPGDGRSGNTIYF	TGCGCCAGCAGCCCGGGGGACGGACGCTCTGGAAACACCATATATTTT
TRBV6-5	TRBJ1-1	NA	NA	CASSELGVYTEAFF	TGTGCCAGCAGTGAATTGGGGGTATACACTGAAGCTTTCTTT
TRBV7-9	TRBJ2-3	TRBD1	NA	CASSFTGGVPTDTQYF	TGTGCCAGCAGCTTCACAGGGGGCGTCCCCACAGATACGCAGTATTTT
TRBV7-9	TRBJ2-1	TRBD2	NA	CASSFSGIEQFF	TGTGCCAGCAGCTTTAGCGGGATTGAGCAGTTCTTC
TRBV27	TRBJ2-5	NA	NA	CASSSERQKETQYF	TGTGCCAGCAGTTCAGAAAGGCAGAAAGAGACCCAGTACTTC
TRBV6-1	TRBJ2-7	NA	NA	CASSPASYYEQYF	TGTGCCAGCAGCCCCGCTAGCTACTACGAGCAGTACTTC
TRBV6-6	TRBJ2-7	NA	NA	CASSYWGNSYEQYF	TGTGCCAGCAGTTACTGGGGCAACTCCTACGAGCAGTACTTC
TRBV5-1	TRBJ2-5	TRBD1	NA	CASSLGQGSGTQYF	TGCGCCAGCAGCTTGGGACAGGGATCCGGGACCCAGTACTTC
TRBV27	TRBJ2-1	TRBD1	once	CASSPLRDSRQFF	TGTGCCAGCAGTCCCCTACGGGACAGCCGGCAGTTCTTC
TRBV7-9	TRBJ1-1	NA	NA	CASSPTGARALNTEAFF	TGTGCCAGCAGCCCGACGGGGGCCCGAGCATTGAACACTGAAGCTTTCTTT
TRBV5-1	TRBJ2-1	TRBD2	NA	CASSFGLAGGYGSNEQFF	TGCGCCAGCAGCTTCGGACTAGCGGGAGGATACGGTTCCAATGAGCAGTTCTTC
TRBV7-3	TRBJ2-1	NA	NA	CASSLSPLTYNEQFF	TGTGCCAGCAGCTTAAGCCCGCTTACCTACAATGAGCAGTTCTTC
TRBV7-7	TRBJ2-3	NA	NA	CASSLNQAADTQYF	TGTGCCAGCAGCTTAAATCAGGCAGCAGATACGCAGTATTTT
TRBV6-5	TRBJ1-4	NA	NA	CASSPSLPGGEKLFF	TGTGCCAGCAGTCCGAGCCTCCCCGGGGGGGAAAAACTGTTTTTT
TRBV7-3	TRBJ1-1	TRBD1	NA	CASSENRGTEAFF	TGTGCCAGCAGCGAGAACAGGGGTACTGAAGCTTTCTTT
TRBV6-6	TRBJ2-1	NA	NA	CASTGGQSYNEQFF	TGTGCCAGCACCGGGGGGCAGTCCTACAATGAGCAGTTCTTC
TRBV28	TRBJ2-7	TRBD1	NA	CATGQGGASYEQYF	TGTGCCACGGGGCAAGGGGGCGCGTCCTACGAGCAGTACTTC
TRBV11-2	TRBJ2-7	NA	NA	CASSSRGDRYYEQYF	TGTGCCAGCAGCTCGAGGGGCGACAGGTATTACGAGCAGTACTTC
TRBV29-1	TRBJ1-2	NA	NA	CSVTVNYGYTF	TGCAGCGTGACAGTTAACTATGGCTACACCTTC
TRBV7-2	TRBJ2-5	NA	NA	CASSLDGETQYF	TGTGCCAGCAGCTTAGACGGAGAGACCCAGTACTTC
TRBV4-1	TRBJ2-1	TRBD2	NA	CASSQEDGGARFIDNEQFF	TGCGCCAGCAGCCAAGAGGACGGGGGGGCTCGTTTTATCGACAATGAGCAGTTCTTC
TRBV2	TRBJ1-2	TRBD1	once	CARGTAYGYTF	TGTGCCAGGGGGACAGCCTATGGCTACACCTTC
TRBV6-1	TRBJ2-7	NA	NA	CASSETFYEQYF	TGTGCCAGCAGCGAAACCTTCTACGAGCAGTACTTC
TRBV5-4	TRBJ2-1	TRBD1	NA	CASTGQVNNEQFF	TGTGCCAGCACCGGACAGGTTAACAATGAGCAGTTCTTC
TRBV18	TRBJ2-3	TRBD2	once	CASRGLAGGITNTDTQYF	TGTGCCAGCCGCGGACTAGCGGGGGGGATTACAAACACAGATACGCAGTATTTT
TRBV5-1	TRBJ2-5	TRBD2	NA	CASASGLARETQYF	TGCGCCAGCGCCTCCGGACTAGCGCGAGAGACCCAGTACTTC
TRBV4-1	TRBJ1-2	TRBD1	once	CASSQDWTGGGYGYTF	TGCGCCAGCAGCCAAGATTGGACAGGGGGCGGCTATGGCTACACCTTC
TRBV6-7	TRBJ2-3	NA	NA	CASSGRADTDTQYF	TGTGCCAGCTCAGGCAGGGCGGACACAGATACGCAGTATTTT
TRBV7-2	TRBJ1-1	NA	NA	CASSAVIGVEAFF	TGTGCCAGCAGCGCTGTCATAGGTGTGGAAGCTTTCTTT
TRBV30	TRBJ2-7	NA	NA	CAWSPSSYEQYF	TGTGCCTGGAGCCCTAGCTCCTACGAGCAGTACTTC
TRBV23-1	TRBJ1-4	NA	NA	CASSQRLATNEKLFF	TGCGCCAGCAGTCAACGGTTAGCAACTAATGAAAAACTGTTTTTT
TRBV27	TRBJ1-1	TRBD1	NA	CASSLSPRQGIIRRAEAFF	TGTGCCAGCAGTTTATCCCCAAGACAGGGGATCATCCGGCGGGCTGAAGCTTTCTTT